These 20 T cell receptor beta chains were all obtained from the same sample, sequenced in a study of blood T cells in healthy people across ages. A sample-barcoded 5' primer and a J-beta primer mix were used in a second PCR of about 7 to 11 cycles. Each CDR3 protein is one row after TCRdb ran MiXCR on the 5' RACE reads. This repertoire shows more than 650,000 distinct CDR3 sequences, around 24% found once; its top ten account for around 3%. This same sample was also part of a study on T cells of mothers and their children.

The sequenced sample consisted of blood. Every receptor here comes from a boy between 5 and 17 years old in good health.

This clonotype occurred a few times. The chain recombines TRBV19 with TRBJ2-5; D is ambiguous. The J call could be wrong; TRBJ2-7 is a better fit for the DNA end. The CDR3 extends over 15 amino acids. CDR1 and CDR2 (germline): LNHDA, SQIVND (reference sequence). This CDR3 reads CASSIGQESIYEQYF. In nucleotides, the CDR3 is TGTGCCAGTAGTATAGGGCAGGAGTCGATCTACGAGCAGTACTTC.

The rearrangement uses TRBV12-3 or TRBV12-4 and TRBJ2-6; no clear D gene. The CDR3 is 16 residues long. Trimming left V 1 base short and J 1 base short, with 8 bases between. Written as DNA, the CDR3 is TGTGCCAGCAGTTTAGGGCTGCTATCTGGGGCCAACGTCCTGACTTTC. Amino acid sequence: CASSLGLLSGANVLTF.

The chain is built from TRBV5-6 and TRBJ2-6, with D unresolved. V lost 5 bases and J 4 bases, leaving 7 bases between the germline ends. Germline V gene sequence: CDR1 SGHDT, CDR2 YYEEEE. The CDR3 contains 13 residues. Written as DNA, the CDR3 is TGTGCCAGCAGAGCGCTCGGGGCCAACGTCCTGACTTTC. Amino acid sequence: CASRALGANVLTF.

This clonotype was seen more than once but under ten times. The chain recombines TRBV12-3 or TRBV12-4 with TRBJ2-5; either TRBD1 or TRBD2 may fit D (5 bases each). V was trimmed by 6 bases and J by 5 bases, leaving 13 bases between them. This CDR3 is built from 13 residues. The CDR3 spells CASRPQWGETQYF. The CDR3 DNA is TGTGCCAGCAGACCACAGTGGGGGGAGACCCAGTACTTC.

This chain connects TRBV5-1 to TRBJ2-1; D might be TRBD1 or TRBD2, each matching 5 bases. With 1 base removed from V and 5 bases from J, the gap between germline ends came to 13 bases. The CDR3 is 15 residues long. The V gene's germline CDR1 is SGHRS and CDR2 YFSETQ. Written as DNA, the CDR3 is TGCGCCAGCAGCTTGCCGAAGGGGACCGACAATGAGCAGTTCTTC. As protein: CASSLPKGTDNEQFF.

This clonotype turned up a few times. This sequence joins TRBV7-2 and TRBJ2-5; weak D call: TRBD2 (5 bases). CDR1 SGHTA and CDR2 FQGNSA come from the germline V gene. V was clipped by 1 base and J by 7 bases, with 10 bases between them. The length of the CDR3 is 13 residues. The DNA for the CDR3 is TGTGCCAGCAGCTTAGACCCCGCGGGGACCCAGTACTTC. This codes for CASSLDPAGTQYF.

V and J are TRBV7-8 and TRBJ1-1, with D perhaps matching TRBD1 (5 bases). CDR1 is SGHVS, CDR2 FQNEAQ, per germline. CDR3 length: 15 amino acids. Trimming removed 1 base from V and 4 bases from J, with 13 bases in between. The CDR3 DNA is TGTGCCAGCAGCTTAGAGGCCAGGGTACCCACTGAAGCTTTCTTT. Encoded protein: CASSLEARVPTEAFF.

The sample holds a few counts of this clonotype. This rearrangement joins TRBV19 to TRBJ1-6; possible D gene TRBD1, 6 bases. V was clipped by 4 bases and J by 7 bases, with 11 bases between them. The CDR3 extends over 14 amino acids. CDR1 and CDR2 (germline): LNHDA, SQIVND (reference sequence). As DNA, the CDR3 is TGTGCCAGTAGTACACAGGGTTACAATTCACCCCTCCACTTT. This translates into CASSTQGYNSPLHF.

The chain links TRBV5-6 to TRBJ2-7, with a possible D match to TRBD1 (7 bases). This CDR3 region has 15 residues. V was trimmed by 4 bases and J by 0 bases, leaving 14 bases between them. Germline CDR1 and CDR2: SGHDT and YYEEEE. CDR3 amino acids: CASSTPGGISYEQYF. The DNA of the CDR3 is TGTGCCAGCAGCACCCCAGGGGGGATCTCCTACGAGCAGTACTTC. Supplemented by reference TRBV5-6 and TRBJ2-7, the full variable domain reads DAGVTQSPTHLIKTRGQQVTLRCSPKSGHDTVSWYQQALGQGPQFIFQYYEEEERQRGNFPDRFSGHQFPNYSSELNVNALLLGDSALYLCASSTPGGISYEQYFGPGTRLTVT.

The CDR3 sequence is CASSQDFYWKGLATPGLTQYF. Here the CDR3 DNA reads TGTGCCAGCAGCCAAGATTTTTATTGGAAGGGACTAGCTACCCCTGGATTGACCCAGTACTTC. This chain connects TRBV3-1 to TRBJ2-1, with TRBD2 identical over 9 bases. The last part of the DNA fits TRBJ2-5 better; the J call may be wrong. The CDR3 consists of 21 residues. CDR1 is LGHDT, CDR2 YNNKEL, per germline (reference sequence).

The rearrangement links TRBV12-3 or TRBV12-4 to TRBJ2-3, with a possible D match to TRBD2 (6 bases). Trimming shortened V by 3 bases and J by 0 bases, and 10 bases separated the two germline ends. CDR3 length equals 15 residues. CDR3 loop: CASSFSGPSTDTQYF. The CDR3 DNA follows: TGTGCCAGCAGTTTTAGCGGCCCTAGCACAGATACGCAGTATTTT.

This clonotype was seen just once. The chain couples TRBV7-2 to TRBJ2-5; TRBD1 matches at 9 bases. The end of the DNA aligns better with TRBJ2-1, so the J call may be wrong. Per the germline V gene, CDR1 is SGHTA and CDR2 is FQGNSA. The CDR3 is 14 residues long. CDR3 sequence: CASSDRGVGNEQFF. The CDR3 DNA reads as TGTGCCAGCAGCGACAGGGGGGTAGGGAATGAGCAGTTCTTC.

This clonotype was seen a handful of times. The chain employs TRBV14 and TRBJ2-5; tentatively, D is TRBD1 or TRBD2 (5 bases each). V gave up 2 bases and J gave up 5 bases, with 15 bases separating them. The germline CDR1 and CDR2 sequences are SGHDN and FVKESK. This CDR3 spans 15 amino acids. CDR3 nucleotide sequence: TGTGCCAGCAGCCAACACGGGGCAGGGTTGGAGACCCAGTACTTC. Its translation: CASSQHGAGLETQYF.

In this sample, this clonotype turned up a few times. The chain recombines TRBV4-1 with TRBJ1-2, with D hard to call. From germline, CDR1 is MGHRA and CDR2 YSYEKL. The CDR3 consists of 14 residues. The germline V and J ends were trimmed by 5 bases and 12 bases, with 22 bases remaining between them. The CDR3, as DNA: TGCGCCAGCAGCGTCGACTTCACGACTCCCGGCCACACCTTC. Encoded protein: CASSVDFTTPGHTF.

This clonotype was recorded at least ten times. The V call is TRBV20-1, the J call TRBJ2-5; a weak D match, TRBD1 (6 bases). The CDR3 totals 12 residues. Per the germline V gene, CDR1 is DFQATT and CDR2 is SNEGSKA (reference sequence). Trimming cost V 4 bases and J 5 bases, with 11 bases left between them. CDR3 sequence: CSAKGVGETQYF. The CDR3 DNA is TGCAGTGCTAAGGGGGTCGGGGAGACCCAGTACTTC.

The chain employs TRBV29-1 and TRBJ2-5; D is perhaps TRBD1 or TRBD2 (5 bases each). The CDR3 runs 14 residues. The germline V gene encodes CDR1 SQVTM and CDR2 ANQGSEA. V shed 3 bases and J shed 1 base, with 12 bases lying between them. CDR3 nucleotides: TGCAGCGTTGAGCCCAGGGAGCTCCAAGAGACCCAGTACTTC. Amino acids: CSVEPRELQETQYF.

In this sample, this clonotype turned up a few times. The V call is TRBV14, the J call TRBJ2-5; the match to TRBD2 covers 7 bases. This CDR3 comprises 14 residues. V gave up 5 bases and J gave up 2 bases; unmatched junction bases: 5. The germline V gene has CDR1 SGHDN and CDR2 FVKESK. CDR3 bases: TGTGCCAGCAGCGGGAGCGGGGCGCAAGAGACCCAGTACTTC. As protein: CASSGSGAQETQYF. The full variable domain, its missing parts supplied by reference TRBV14 and TRBJ2-5, is EAGVTQFPSHSVIEKGQTVTLRCDPISGHDNLYWYRRVMGKEIKFLLHFVKESKQDESGMPNNRFLAERTGGTYSTLKVQPAELEDSGVYFCASSGSGAQETQYFGPGTRLLVL.

V and J are TRBV4-1 and TRBJ1-5, with D possibly TRBD1 on 5 matching bases. The CDR3 loop spans 16 amino acids. CDR1 and CDR2 from the germline V gene are MGHRA and YSYEKL. V was clipped by 1 base and J by 1 base, with 11 bases between them. The CDR3 loop is CASSQVEGRSNQPQHF. The CDR3, as DNA: TGCGCCAGCAGCCAAGTCGAGGGGAGAAGCAATCAGCCCCAGCATTTT.

This clonotype has a handful of counts. V usage is TRBV5-1 and J usage is TRBJ2-3; tentatively, D is TRBD2 (5 bases). CDR1 is SGHRS, CDR2 YFSETQ, per germline. The CDR3 has 14 residues. Between the trimmed V and J ends, which lost 5 bases and 2 bases, there was a span of 12 bases. The CDR3 protein is CASSSLGATDTQYF. The CDR3 nucleotides read TGCGCCAGCAGTTCGTTGGGAGCCACAGATACGCAGTATTTT.

The sample holds a few counts of this clonotype. The chain couples TRBV6-1 to TRBJ2-7; TRBD2 aligns across 8 bases. CDR1 is MNHNS, CDR2 SASEGT, per germline. V was pared by 8 bases and J by 3 bases, with 9 bases of the junction left unmatched. The CDR3 runs to 14 residues. This CDR3 reads CASGTAGGHYEQYF. For the CDR3, the DNA is TGTGCCAGCGGTACGGCGGGAGGCCACTACGAGCAGTACTTC.